The next 20 T cell receptor beta chains were all read from a single sample in a study of T cell repertoires in cytomegalovirus infection (dated by TCRdb to between 2018 and 2020). The sequencer was an Illumina HiSeq 1500. Clones were called with MiXCR by TCRdb after fastp trimmed the public reads at Q25, and only in-frame beta chains were retained. CDR3 protein duplicates are merged, each entry listing the most common genes and DNA. Across this sample there are more than 400,000 distinct CDR3 sequences, with more than 20% seen only once. In total, the top ten clones hold roughly an eighth of the sample. Sample: PBMCs. The receptors were sampled from a human donor in good health (CMV status not recorded). Some clones in this sample may be carry-over from other donors' samples.

This chain links TRBV20-1 with TRBJ2-1; possibly TRBD2 for D (6 bases). Germline CDR1 DFQATT, CDR2 SNEGSKA (reference sequence). Trimming left V 1 base short and J 9 bases short, with 16 bases between. The CDR3 runs 14 residues. DNA of the CDR3: TGCAGTGCTAGAGCGGTTTTAGCGGTCAGTGAGCAGTTCTTC. Translation gives CSARAVLAVSEQFF.

This clonotype was seen more than once but under ten times. This chain joins TRBV6-5 and TRBJ2-3; no reliable D call. There are 14 residues in the CDR3. The V end lost 2 bases, the J end lost 2 bases, and 8 bases lay between the germline ends. CDR1 and CDR2 from the germline V gene are MNHEY and SVGAGI. The CDR3 reads CASSYNLPTDTQYF. The DNA of the CDR3 is TGTGCCAGCAGTTACAATCTCCCCACAGATACGCAGTATTTT.

The chain recombines TRBV7-2 with TRBJ2-1; D possibly corresponds to TRBD1 (5 bases). The CDR3 consists of 13 residues. Germline V gene sequence: CDR1 SGHTA, CDR2 FQGNSA. Between the trimmed V and J ends, which lost 3 bases and 8 bases, there was a span of 11 bases. CDR3 nucleotides: TGTGCCAGCAGCTTTCCCAGGGTCGATGAGCAGTTCTTC. Its translation is CASSFPRVDEQFF.

The chain links TRBV28 to TRBJ1-2; 7 nucleotides match TRBD1. V shed 5 bases and J 2 bases; nucleotides not matched to a gene: 11. Germline V CDR1 and CDR2: MDHEN, SYDVKM. CDR3 length equals 16 residues. DNA for the CDR3: TGTGCCAGCAGTCAACTCCTGCGGGACAGAAACTATGGCTACACCTTC. This sequence encodes CASSQLLRDRNYGYTF.

This clonotype was detected many times. This sequence joins TRBV7-8 and TRBJ1-5; possible D gene TRBD1, 5 bases. Per germline, CDR1 SGHVS and CDR2 FQNEAQ. The CDR3 covers 17 residues. Trimming took off 5 bases at V and 7 bases at J, with 24 bases between the two ends. The CDR3 protein is CASSPAPRGSRRQPQHF. The DNA of the CDR3 is TGTGCCAGCAGCCCAGCCCCTCGGGGGAGTCGGAGACAGCCCCAGCATTTT.

This clonotype has more than one count but fewer than ten. The genes are TRBV6-1 and TRBJ2-2, with 10 bases matching TRBD2. The V gene end was trimmed by 5 bases and the J gene end by 7 bases; junction bases not matched to a gene: 13. The CDR3 is made up of 17 amino acids. CDR1 MNHNS and CDR2 SASEGT come from the germline V gene. CDR3 sequence: CASSPPGLAGEGGELFF. CDR3 DNA sequence: TGTGCCAGCAGTCCCCCTGGGCTAGCGGGAGAGGGCGGGGAGCTGTTTTTT.

This chain connects TRBV5-1 to TRBJ1-1, with D perhaps matching TRBD1 (6 bases). In germline, CDR1 is SGHRS, CDR2 YFSETQ. V was clipped by 5 bases and J by 0 bases, with 17 bases between them. The CDR3 runs to 16 residues. The DNA of the CDR3 is TGCGCCAGCAGTCAACAGGGATCACTAATGAACACTGAAGCTTTCTTT. This gives the protein CASSQQGSLMNTEAFF.

This clonotype was detected many times. V usage is TRBV12-3 or TRBV12-4 and J usage is TRBJ2-5; 7 bases align to TRBD2. The CDR3 covers 12 residues. Trimming took 6 bases from V and 4 from J; bases not matched to a gene: 2. The CDR3 loop reads CASRPGGETQYF. Here the CDR3 DNA reads TGTGCCAGCAGGCCGGGGGGAGAGACCCAGTACTTC.

This clonotype was counted a few times. The gene calls are TRBV6-2 or TRBV6-3 and TRBJ2-3; D unresolved. This CDR3 has 16 amino acids. Germline assignment: CDR1 MNHEY and CDR2 SVGEGT. Deletions cut 5 bases from V and 0 bases from J, with 15 bases between. CDR3 amino acids: CASSTGATPSTDTQYF. DNA for the CDR3: TGTGCCAGCAGTACCGGAGCAACCCCTAGCACAGATACGCAGTATTTT.

V is TRBV6-1 and J is TRBJ2-7, with 7 bases identical to TRBD2. Germline V gene lookup returns CDR1 MNHNS and CDR2 SASEGT. With 5 bases clipped from V and 4 bases from J, the junction kept 11 bases outside the gene matches. This CDR3 is built from 15 residues. The CDR3 nucleotides are TGTGCCAGCAGTACCTCGGGAGCGGGGTTATACGAGCAGTACGTC. This gives the protein CASSTSGAGLYEQYV.

This clonotype was recorded a few times. This sequence joins TRBV10-2 and TRBJ2-1; D remains unclear. The CDR3 length is 15 residues. V lost 1 base to trimming and J lost 4 bases, with 11 bases between them. The germline V gene encodes CDR1 WSHSY and CDR2 SAAADI. The CDR3: CASSEWIFLYNEQFF. The CDR3 DNA reads TGCGCCAGCAGTGAGTGGATTTTCCTATACAATGAGCAGTTCTTC.

The chain links TRBV11-2 to TRBJ2-3; D gene uncertain. The germline gives CDR1 SGHAT, CDR2 FQNNGV. The CDR3 sequence is 16 residues long. The ends were cut back, 0 bases at V and 4 bases at J, with 14 bases in the middle. The CDR3 DNA reads as TGTGCCAGCAGCTTAGATGCGCGGACGCCCGCAGATACGCAGTATTTT. Amino acids: CASSLDARTPADTQYF.

The chain recombines TRBV6-2 or TRBV6-3 with TRBJ2-1, with D unclear. Germline V gene sequence: CDR1 MNHEY, CDR2 SVGEGT. V was trimmed by 1 base and J by 5 bases, leaving 9 bases between them. The CDR3 is 14 amino acids. CDR3 protein: CASSYLDQNNEQFF. CDR3 DNA: TGTGCCAGCAGTTACTTGGACCAGAACAATGAGCAGTTCTTC.

In its sample, this clonotype was seen many times. The rearrangement uses TRBV7-2 and TRBJ2-6, with a possible D match to TRBD2 (6 bases). The CDR3 extends over 19 amino acids. CDR1 SGHTA and CDR2 FQGNSA come from the germline V gene. The germline V and J ends were trimmed by 7 bases and 0 bases, with 22 bases remaining between them. CDR3 sequence reads: CASITRSSELFSGANVLTF. In DNA form, the CDR3 reads TGTGCCAGCATCACTCGGTCTAGCGAGCTCTTCTCTGGGGCCAACGTCCTGACTTTC.

CDR3 sequence reads: CASSFRAGGTDTQYF. CDR3 in DNA: TGTGCCAGCAGTTTCCGAGCGGGAGGCACAGATACGCAGTATTTT. This chain joins TRBV28 and TRBJ2-3; 8 bases align to TRBD2. Germline CDR1 MDHEN, CDR2 SYDVKM. V shed 3 bases and J 1 base; nucleotides not matched to a gene: 3. The CDR3 is made up of 15 amino acids.

On this clonotype: At one end, the junction sequence differs from germline, possibly due to a read error. The CDR3 DNA reads TGTGCCAGCAGCTTTGACCTAAGCTCTGGAAACACCATATGTTTT. Translated: CASSFDLSSGNTICF. This chain connects TRBV7-6 to TRBJ1-3; D remains ambiguous. The CDR3 length is 15 residues. CDR1 is SGHVS and CDR2 is FNYEAQ in the germline V gene.

About this clonotype: Just one base apart from a much larger clone, this may be a read error. This chain connects TRBV7-2 to TRBJ1-4; the match to TRBD1 covers 7 bases. The CDR3 totals 16 residues. V lost 1 base, J lost 8 bases, and 10 bases stayed unmatched. The germline CDR1 and CDR2 sequences are SGHTA and FQGNSA. The CDR3 nucleotides read TGTGCCAGCAGCTTAGTTTCTGAGGGGGCTCAAGAAAAACTGTTTTTT. Encoded protein: CASSLVSEGAQEKLFF.

This clonotype was seen a few times. For the CDR3, the DNA is TGTGCCAGCAGCCAACGGACTCAGGGGGCGGACTACAATGAGCAGTTCTTC. Translated, it gives CASSQRTQGADYNEQFF. V and J are TRBV14 and TRBJ2-1, with 8 nucleotides matching TRBD1. From germline, CDR1 is SGHDN and CDR2 FVKESK. V lost 2 bases to trimming and J lost 3 bases; unmatched junction nucleotides: 9. This CDR3 comprises 17 residues. Variable domain in full (rest from reference TRBV14 and TRBJ2-1): EAGVTQFPSHSVIEKGQTVTLRCDPISGHDNLYWYRRVMGKEIKFLLHFVKESKQDESGMPNNRFLAERTGGTYSTLKVQPAELEDSGVYFCASSQRTQGADYNEQFFGPGTRLTVL.

The gene calls are TRBV2 and TRBJ2-1, with unresolved D. V lost 1 base and J lost 10, with 8 bases in between. This CDR3 comprises 12 residues. CDR1 is SNHLY and CDR2 is FYNNEI in the germline V gene. The CDR3 loop reads CASSEEVVEQFF. The CDR3 region has the DNA TGTGCCAGCAGTGAAGAGGTGGTCGAGCAGTTCTTC.

This clonotype has a handful of counts. The chain couples TRBV12-3 or TRBV12-4 to TRBJ1-2, with D perhaps matching TRBD1 (6 bases). Trimming shortened V by 7 bases and J by 4 bases, and 16 bases separated the two germline ends. The CDR3 runs to 14 residues. CDR3 protein: CASIARGGAYGYTF. DNA for the CDR3: TGTGCCAGCATCGCTAGAGGGGGGGCCTATGGCTACACCTTC.